Here is one T cell receptor (beta chain) with its context. The length of the CDR3 is 16 residues. Looked up from germline, CDR1 is SGHTA and CDR2 is FQGNSA. V trimming: 3 bases; J trimming: 1 base; junction bases outside the gene matches: 3. Per the original methods: Amplification of reference gene primers provided the estimated nucleated cell counts. The data were produced by immunoSEQ multiplex PCR, yet TCRdb's version contains in-frame clones alone and is incomplete. For V, J and clone size, that table is used; D and trimming come from the DNA. Here the sample spans 55,000 to 90,000 clones, around 85% being singletons. The sample belongs to a study of blood T cell repertoires in COVID-19. Overall study: T cells, B-cell-depleted T cells, or PBMCs provided the cDNA or gDNA that served as material.

V and J are TRBV7-2 and TRBJ2-3, with TRBD2 matching 11 bases. Sequencing was done on a sample of peripheral blood. This receptor was obtained from a woman aged 80 or older with active or convalescent COVID-19. The CDR3 here is CASSFSGGARTDTQYF. In DNA form, the CDR3 reads TGTGCCAGCAGCTTTAGCGGGGGGGCCCGCACAGATACGCAGTATTTT. The full variable domain, in which reference TRBV7-2 and TRBJ2-3 provide the parts outside the CDR3, is GAGVSQSPSNKVTEKGKDVELRCDPISGHTALYWYRQSLGQGLEFLIYFQGNSAPDKSGLPSDRFSAERTGGSVSTLTIQRTQQEDSAVYLCASSFSGGARTDTQYFGPGTRLTVL.